Each of the 4 T cell receptor beta chains below was sequenced from the same sample in a study of OX40 agonist ivuxolimab in advanced cancers. Clones were read by immunoSEQ multiplex PCR, and TCRdb kept only the in-frame ones, dropping some. The sample lists around 50,000 clones, 75% to 85% seen once, with 0.69% in the top ten. Sequenced material: CD4+ or CD8+ T cells sorted from blood, taken in a trial of the OX40 agonist ivuxolimab. All receptors derive from an adult with an advanced solid tumor such as melanoma, head and neck, liver or kidney cancer.

This chain connects TRBV7-2 to TRBJ1-2; the match to TRBD1 covers 7 bases. Germline assignment: CDR1 SGHTA and CDR2 FQGNSA. This CDR3 spans 15 amino acids. V was clipped by 1 base and J by 8 bases; unmatched bases: 10. CDR3 in amino acids: CASSLVLRGTEGYTF. The DNA of the CDR3 is TGTGCCAGCAGCTTAGTGCTCAGGGGGACCGAGGGCTACACCTTC.

This chain uses TRBV2 with TRBJ2-7; 8 nucleotides match TRBD1. This CDR3 has 12 residues. With 8 bases clipped from V and 4 bases from J, the junction kept 4 bases outside the gene matches. Germline V gene data show CDR1 as SNHLY and CDR2 as FYNNEI. This CDR3 is CASGDRRYEQYF. CDR3 DNA: TGTGCCAGCGGGGACAGGCGATACGAGCAGTACTTC. The entire variable domain, with the rest obtained from reference TRBV2 and TRBJ2-7, is as follows: EPEVTQTPSHQVTQMGQEVILRCVPISNHLYFYWYRQILGQKVEFLVSFYNNEISEKSEIFDDQFSVERPDGSNFTLKIRSTKLEDSAMYFCASGDRRYEQYFGPGTRLTVT.

V usage is TRBV6-1 and J usage is TRBJ1-4; no firm D call. Germline V gives CDR1 MNHNS, CDR2 SASEGT. The CDR3 sequence is 14 residues long. The V gene lost 4 bases and the J gene lost 4 bases, with 10 bases spanning the gap. The CDR3 DNA is TGTGCCAGCAGTGGTCAGGCGTATAATGAAAAACTGTTTTTT. It encodes CASSGQAYNEKLFF.

This clone was seen a few times. The genes are TRBV19 and TRBJ2-6; 8 positions match TRBD1. Germline V gives CDR1 LNHDA, CDR2 SQIVND (reference sequence). The CDR3 is made up of 16 amino acids. V dropped 4 bases and J dropped 0; count of bases not matched to a gene: 2. CDR3 residues: CASSRGQASGANVLTF. CDR3 nucleotide sequence: TGTGCCAGTAGTAGGGGACAGGCCTCTGGGGCCAACGTCCTGACTTTC.